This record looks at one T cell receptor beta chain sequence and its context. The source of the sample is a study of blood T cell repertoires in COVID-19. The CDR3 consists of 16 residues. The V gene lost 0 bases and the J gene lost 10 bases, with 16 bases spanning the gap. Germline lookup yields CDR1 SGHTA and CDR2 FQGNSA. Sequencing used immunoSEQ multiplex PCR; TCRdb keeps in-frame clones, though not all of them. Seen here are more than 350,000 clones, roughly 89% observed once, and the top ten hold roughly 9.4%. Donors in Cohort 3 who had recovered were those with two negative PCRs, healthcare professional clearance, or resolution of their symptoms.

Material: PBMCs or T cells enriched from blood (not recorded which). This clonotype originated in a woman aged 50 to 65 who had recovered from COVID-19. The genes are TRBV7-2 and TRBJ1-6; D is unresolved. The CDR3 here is CASSLARGGSGSPLHF. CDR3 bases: TGTGCCAGCAGCTTAGCGCGGGGAGGGAGCGGCTCACCCCTCCACTTT.